The 27 T cell receptor beta chains below all came from one sample that was sequenced in a study of beta chain features in type 1 diabetes. Isolated RNA was reverse transcribed in full, so expressed TCRB transcripts were sequenced. Profiled with immunoSEQ multiplex PCR; TCRdb holds only in-frame clones, not every one. The top ten hold around 0.065% of the sample, which has hundreds of thousands of clones, around 30% seen once. Sequenced: naive CD4+ T cells from blood. All receptors come from a man aged 18 to 30 in good health.

This rearrangement joins TRBV29-1 to TRBJ2-1; D gene unclear. CDR1 is SQVTM and CDR2 is ANQGSEA in the germline V gene. V was pared by 4 bases and J by 0 bases, with 13 bases between. The CDR3 has 15 amino acids. The CDR3 bases are TGCAGCGTTGCCCGGCAGGCGAGCTCCTACAATGAGCAGTTCTTC. It yields the protein CSVARQASSYNEQFF.

This clone was counted only a few times. This chain uses TRBV7-3 with TRBJ2-2; unclear D gene. CDR1 is SGHTA and CDR2 is FQGTGA in the germline V gene. Deletions cut 5 bases from V and 0 bases from J, with 7 bases between. The length of the CDR3 is 14 residues. In DNA form, the CDR3 reads TGTGCCAGCAGCCCAGGTTCGAACACCGGGGAGCTGTTTTTT. Translating gives CASSPGSNTGELFF.

This clone came up a few times. V and J are TRBV7-9 and TRBJ2-5; weak D call: TRBD1 (6 bases). Germline CDR1 reads SEHNR; CDR2 reads FQNEAQ (reference sequence). This CDR3 spans 15 amino acids. V lost 4 bases to trimming and J lost 0 bases, with 12 bases between them. Here the CDR3 reads CASSSPDSYQETQYF. The CDR3 DNA reads as TGTGCCAGCAGCTCACCGGACAGTTACCAAGAGACCCAGTACTTC.

This clone was counted a few times. This chain links TRBV7-9 with TRBJ2-7; D gene uncertain. The CDR3 runs to 15 residues. The germline V and J ends were trimmed by 5 bases and 2 bases, with 16 bases remaining between them. Germline-derived CDR1 and CDR2 are SEHNR and FQNEAQ (reference sequence). The CDR3 nucleotides are TGTGCCAGCAGCCCATGGGGATTAAACACCTACGAGCAGTACTTC. It specifies CASSPWGLNTYEQYF.

The gene calls are TRBV10-3 and TRBJ1-2; 7 positions agree with TRBD1. The CDR3 loop spans 16 amino acids. CDR1 and CDR2 (germline): ENHRY, SYGVKD. After removal of 4 bases from V and 8 bases from J, the junction contained 16 bases not matched to a gene. CDR3 in amino acids: CAISGNWTGPNRGYTF. The CDR3 bases are TGTGCCATCAGTGGAAATTGGACAGGCCCCAACCGGGGCTACACCTTC.

This clone was found a few times. The rearrangement uses TRBV10-3 and TRBJ2-1, with 7 bases fitting TRBD2. With V trimmed by 9 bases and J by 5 bases, 4 bases remained unmatched. The CDR3 contains 12 residues. Germline V gives CDR1 ENHRY, CDR2 SYGVKD. The CDR3 protein is CAIGAGDNEQFF. CDR3 sequence (DNA): TGTGCCATAGGGGCGGGAGACAATGAGCAGTTCTTC.

The J gene is TRBJ2-4, the V gene TRBV7-8; no clear D gene. The germline V gene has CDR1 SGHVS and CDR2 FQNEAQ. This CDR3 has 15 residues. Trimming stripped 4 bases from V and 2 bases from J, with 12 bases between. As DNA, the CDR3 is TGTGCCAGCAGCTCCAACCCAGTTCCCAAAAACATTCAGTACTTC. Translating gives CASSSNPVPKNIQYF.

The gene calls are TRBV5-1 and TRBJ2-5, with D perhaps matching TRBD1 (6 bases). Between the trimmed V and J ends, which lost 5 bases and 9 bases, there was a span of 14 bases. This CDR3 region has 12 residues. The V gene's germline CDR1 is SGHRS and CDR2 YFSETQ. The CDR3 is CASRDSQGSQYF. CDR3 nucleotides: TGCGCCAGCAGGGACAGCCAGGGGTCCCAGTACTTC.

The gene calls are TRBV7-2 and TRBJ1-1; 7 nucleotides agree with TRBD1. The CDR3 runs 15 residues. V was clipped by 5 bases and J by 3 bases; unmatched bases: 9. Germline CDR1 and CDR2: SGHTA and FQGNSA. The chain's CDR3 is CASSPLRGRDTEAFF. The CDR3 region has the DNA TGTGCCAGCAGCCCTCTGAGGGGGCGCGACACTGAAGCTTTCTTT.

This clone has more than one count but fewer than ten. The same CDR3 also results from other DNA sequences found in this sample. CDR3 region: CAWSVRRDEKLFF. The CDR3 nucleotides read TGTGCCTGGAGTGTACGCAGGGACGAAAAACTGTTTTTT. V and J are TRBV30 and TRBJ1-4; a possible D gene is TRBD1 (5 bases). Per germline, CDR1 GTSNPN and CDR2 SVGIG (reference sequence). V was trimmed by 0 bases and J by 8 bases, leaving 10 bases between them. The CDR3 contains 13 residues. The variable domain in full, completed from reference TRBV30 and TRBJ1-4, reads SQTIHQWPATLVQPVGSPLSLECTVEGTSNPNLYWYRQAAGRGLQLLFYSVGIGQISSEVPQNLSASRPQDRQFILSSKKLLLSDSGFYLCAWSVRRDEKLFFGSGTQLSVL.

This clone was found a few times. Within the sample, other DNA sequences also encode this same CDR3. The chain has TRBV7-9 and TRBJ2-6; D unresolved. Per the germline V gene, CDR1 is SEHNR and CDR2 is FQNEAQ (reference sequence). The CDR3 is 13 amino acids. The V end lost 5 bases, the J end lost 4 bases, and 6 bases lay between the germline ends. This chain's CDR3 is CASSRAGANVLTF. CDR3 nucleotide sequence: TGTGCCAGCAGCCGGGCAGGGGCCAACGTCCTGACTTTC.

This clone was seen more than once but under ten times. This rearrangement joins TRBV13 to TRBJ2-2, with D possibly matching TRBD2 (5 bases). Trimming removed 3 bases from V and 5 bases from J, with 16 bases in between. Per germline, CDR1 PRHDT and CDR2 FYEKMQ (reference sequence). The CDR3 runs 16 residues. This CDR3 reads CASSFGTGSVTGELFF. DNA for the CDR3: TGTGCCAGCAGCTTTGGAACGGGATCGGTAACCGGGGAGCTGTTTTTT.

The V call is TRBV30, the J call TRBJ2-3; 8 nucleotides match TRBD1. The CDR3 has 16 amino acids. Per germline, CDR1 GTSNPN and CDR2 SVGIG (reference sequence). V lost 6 bases and J lost 0; bases outside the gene matches: 11. The CDR3 reads CACPTPGQASTDTQYF. CDR3 DNA sequence: TGTGCCTGCCCAACCCCGGGACAGGCTAGCACAGATACGCAGTATTTT. Full variable domain (remainder filled in from reference TRBV30 and TRBJ2-3): SQTIHQWPATLVQPVGSPLSLECTVEGTSNPNLYWYRQAAGRGLQLLFYSVGIGQISSEVPQNLSASRPQDRQFILSSKKLLLSDSGFYLCACPTPGQASTDTQYFGPGTRLTVL.

The J gene is TRBJ2-7, the V gene TRBV6-5; the D gene is possibly TRBD2 (5 bases). The CDR3 runs 15 residues. V was shortened by 0 bases and J by 6 bases, with 15 bases between the two germline ends. The germline V gene has CDR1 MNHEY and CDR2 SVGAGI. The CDR3 DNA is TGTGCCAGCAGTTACTCGAGAGGCGCGGGTGGCGAGCAGTACTTC. Amino acids: CASSYSRGAGGEQYF.

Comment on this clone: This specimen includes other DNA sequences encoding the same CDR3. The rearrangement links TRBV9 to TRBJ2-3; D gene unclear. CDR3 length: 13 residues. The germline V gene encodes CDR1 SGDLS and CDR2 YYNGEE. Trimming stripped 0 bases from V and 6 bases from J, with 8 bases between. CDR3 nucleotides: TGTGCCAGCAGCGTAGTCAGTGGCGATACGCAGTATTTT. Translated: CASSVVSGDTQYF.

DNA of the CDR3: TGTGCCAGCAGCTTACGGGGGAAGGACACTGAAGCTTTCTTT. Translation gives CASSLRGKDTEAFF. The chain combines TRBV7-9 with TRBJ1-1; TRBD1 is a possible D gene (5 bases). This CDR3 spans 14 amino acids. Trimming took off 2 bases at V and 3 bases at J, with 10 bases between the two ends. CDR1 SEHNR and CDR2 FQNEAQ come from the germline V gene (reference sequence).

This chain joins TRBV29-1 and TRBJ2-7; a possible D gene is TRBD1 (6 bases). The length of the CDR3 is 13 residues. V was shortened by 5 bases and J by 0 bases, with 11 bases between the two germline ends. Germline values: CDR1 SQVTM, CDR2 ANQGSEA. Here the CDR3 DNA reads TGCAGCGTTCCCAGCAGGGGCTCCTACGAGCAGTACTTC. As protein: CSVPSRGSYEQYF.

J is TRBJ1-5 and V is TRBV10-3, with D uncertain. CDR3 length: 13 residues. Trimming removed 3 bases from V and 5 bases from J, with 8 bases in between. The germline gives CDR1 ENHRY, CDR2 SYGVKD. The CDR3 nucleotides are TGTGCCATCAGTGACTTCGAGGATCAGCCCCAGCATTTT. Translated, it gives CAISDFEDQPQHF.

The chain joins TRBV7-6 to TRBJ2-1; TRBD2 matches at 11 bases. Trimming removed 1 base from V and 8 bases from J; junction bases left unmatched: 10. Germline V gene lookup returns CDR1 SGHVS and CDR2 FNYEAQ. The CDR3 sequence is 17 residues long. The CDR3 DNA sequence: TGTGCCAGCAGCTTAGTAATAGCGGGAGGGATCTCGCATGAGCAGTTCTTC. It yields the protein CASSLVIAGGISHEQFF.

V and J are TRBV30 and TRBJ2-5; D call uncertain. V lost 4 bases to trimming and J lost 4 bases, with 7 bases between them. Germline values: CDR1 GTSNPN, CDR2 SVGIG (reference sequence). The CDR3 sequence is 11 residues long. CDR3 coding DNA: TGTGCCTGGACGCTGCGAGAGACCCAGTACTTC. Protein: CAWTLRETQYF. The whole variable domain, filled in from reference TRBV30 and TRBJ2-5, reads SQTIHQWPATLVQPVGSPLSLECTVEGTSNPNLYWYRQAAGRGLQLLFYSVGIGQISSEVPQNLSASRPQDRQFILSSKKLLLSDSGFYLCAWTLRETQYFGPGTRLLVL.

A remark on this clone: The sample contains more than one DNA sequence encoding this CDR3. The CDR3, as DNA: TGTGCCATCAGTGAACAGGGGGCGCGCTACGAGCAGTACTTC. Translating it yields CAISEQGARYEQYF. This chain connects TRBV10-3 to TRBJ2-7, with 9 bases aligning to TRBD1. Looked up from germline, CDR1 is ENHRY and CDR2 is SYGVKD. With V trimmed by 3 bases and J by 3 bases, 3 bases remained unmatched. This CDR3 has 14 amino acids.

The chain recombines TRBV4-3 with TRBJ2-7; possibly TRBD1 for D (5 bases). Germline loops: CDR1 LGHNA, CDR2 YSLEER. Trimming removed 4 bases at V and 1 base at J, with 11 bases between. The CDR3 extends over 14 amino acids. As DNA, the CDR3 is TGCGCCAGCAGCCGCGTCACAGGATCCTACGAGCAGTACTTC. This sequence encodes CASSRVTGSYEQYF.

The V call is TRBV7-2, the J call TRBJ2-3; D remains ambiguous. V lost 5 bases and J 2 bases, leaving 11 bases between the germline ends. Germline V gene data show CDR1 as SGHTA and CDR2 as FQGNSA. The CDR3 consists of 14 residues. In nucleotides, the CDR3 is TGTGCCAGCAGCCCGAGTTGGGTCACAGATACGCAGTATTTT. Translated: CASSPSWVTDTQYF. The full variable domain, completed using reference TRBV7-2 and TRBJ2-3, is GAGVSQSPSNKVTEKGKDVELRCDPISGHTALYWYRQSLGQGLEFLIYFQGNSAPDKSGLPSDRFSAERTGGSVSTLTIQRTQQEDSAVYLCASSPSWVTDTQYFGPGTRLTVL.

This rearrangement joins TRBV30 to TRBJ2-7, with D possibly TRBD1 on 6 matching bases. The CDR3 covers 13 residues. Looked up from germline, CDR1 is GTSNPN and CDR2 is SVGIG (reference sequence). V dropped 6 bases and J dropped 0 bases, with 12 bases sitting between them. This CDR3 reads CACNRDTSYEQYF. The CDR3 bases are TGTGCCTGCAACCGGGACACCTCCTACGAGCAGTACTTC.

This clone was counted a few times. The rearrangement uses TRBV2 and TRBJ2-1, with D possibly called TRBD1 or TRBD2 (5 bases each). The CDR3 runs 11 residues. Looked up from germline, CDR1 is SNHLY and CDR2 is FYNNEI. V lost 6 bases and J lost 10, with 10 bases in between. The CDR3 DNA sequence: TGTGCCAGCAGCACTGAGGGGGAGCAGTTCTTC. Its protein is CASSTEGEQFF.

This clone has a handful of counts. The chain links TRBV7-2 to TRBJ2-3; D may be TRBD1 (5 bases). V was cut by 2 bases and J by 4 bases, with 7 bases left in between. CDR3 size: 13 residues. The germline gives CDR1 SGHTA, CDR2 FQGNSA. The chain's CDR3 is CASSLIGADTQYF. The CDR3, as DNA: TGTGCCAGCAGCTTAATAGGGGCAGATACGCAGTATTTT.

This clone was recorded a few times. The V call is TRBV7-9, the J call TRBJ2-5, with D tentatively TRBD2 (5 bases). With 1 base removed from V and 6 bases from J, the gap between germline ends came to 12 bases. The CDR3 totals 14 residues. The germline V gene has CDR1 SEHNR and CDR2 FQNEAQ (reference sequence). The CDR3 DNA is TGTGCCAGCAGCTTAGAGTCAACTAGGCAGACCCAGTACTTC. Its protein product is CASSLESTRQTQYF.